The 21 T cell receptor beta chains below all came from one sample that was sequenced in a study of radiotherapy plus CTLA-4 blockade in lung cancer. Assay used: immunoSEQ multiplex PCR; TCRdb lists only in-frame clones, some missing. The sample consists of some 110,000 clones, roughly 80% of them appearing once. The material was peripheral blood, obtained from a patient treated with radiotherapy plus ipilimumab. Every receptor here comes from a human donor with non-small cell lung cancer that progressed on radiotherapy plus ipilimumab. Some clones in this sample may be carry-over from other donors' samples.

This chain joins TRBV19 and TRBJ1-2; TRBD1 might be the D (5 bases). Per germline, CDR1 LNHDA and CDR2 SQIVND (reference sequence). The CDR3 runs 13 residues. Trimming left V 4 bases short and J 8 bases short, with 14 bases between. CDR3 sequence reads: CASSNFQGRGYTF. The DNA of the CDR3 is TGTGCCAGTAGTAATTTCCAGGGCCGGGGCTACACCTTC.

The chain combines TRBV7-8 with TRBJ2-7, with a possible D match to TRBD2 (6 bases). The CDR3 totals 15 residues. Germline CDR1 and CDR2: SGHVS and FQNEAQ. Trimming removed 0 bases from V and 3 bases from J, with 12 bases in between. CDR3 region: CASSLAGTRGYEQYF. The CDR3, as DNA: TGTGCCAGCAGCTTAGCAGGGACTCGGGGCTACGAGCAGTACTTC.

This chain connects TRBV9 to TRBJ1-1; no reliable D call. Between the trimmed V and J ends, which lost 0 bases and 3 bases, there was a span of 15 bases. The germline CDR1 and CDR2 sequences are SGDLS and YYNGEE. The CDR3 totals 16 residues. The CDR3 nucleotides are TGTGCCAGCAGCGTAGTGGCGGCCGTAACGGACACTGAAGCTTTCTTT. Protein product: CASSVVAAVTDTEAFF.

The J gene is TRBJ2-7, the V gene TRBV19; D not resolved. Germline CDR1 reads LNHDA; CDR2 reads SQIVND (reference sequence). The V and J ends lost 0 bases and 0 bases respectively, with 6 bases between them. The CDR3 extends over 14 amino acids. CDR3 loop: CASSIDSYSYEQYF. The DNA for the CDR3 is TGTGCCAGTAGTATAGACAGCTACTCCTACGAGCAGTACTTC. The complete variable domain, with remaining parts taken from reference TRBV19 and TRBJ2-7, reads DGGITQSPKYLFRKEGQNVTLSCEQNLNHDAMYWYRQDPGQGLRLIYYSQIVNDFQKGDIAEGYSVSREKKESFPLTVTSAQKNPTAFYLCASSIDSYSYEQYFGPGTRLTVT.

This clone was seen more than once but under ten times. J is TRBJ1-6 and V is TRBV7-9; no definite D call. Trimming left V 4 bases short and J 15 bases short, with 13 bases between. Germline CDR1 is SEHNR and CDR2 is FQNEAQ (reference sequence). This CDR3 has 12 amino acids. This CDR3 is CASSSTGSILHF. The CDR3, as DNA: TGTGCCAGCAGCTCGACCGGATCAATCCTCCACTTT.

CDR3 DNA: TGTGCCAGCAGCCACACCTTTGCAGGAACCTCCTACAATGAGCAGTTCTTC. Its protein product is CASSHTFAGTSYNEQFF. The chain is built from TRBV7-9 and TRBJ2-1, with unresolved D. Deletions cut 5 bases from V and 0 bases from J, with 17 bases between. The CDR3 is 17 amino acids. Germline V gives CDR1 SEHNR, CDR2 FQNEAQ (reference sequence). Based on the CDR3 plus reference TRBV7-9 and TRBJ2-1, the full variable domain is DTGVSQNPRHKITKRGQNVTFRCDPISEHNRLYWYRQTLGQGPEFLTYFQNEAQLEKSRLLSDRFSAERPKGSFSTLEIQRTEQGDSAMYLCASSHTFAGTSYNEQFFGPGTRLTVL.

The chain employs TRBV4-2 and TRBJ2-1, with 7 bases aligning to TRBD1. This CDR3 contains 16 residues. From germline, CDR1 is LGHNA and CDR2 YNFKEQ. J gave up 1 base and V 1 base, and 4 bases lay outside the gene matches. Here the CDR3 DNA reads TGTGCCAGCAGCCAAGCCGACAGGGTTTCCTACAATGAGCAGTTCTTC. Residues: CASSQADRVSYNEQFF.

Comment on this clone: A read error may account for a junction end that differs from germline. The rearrangement links TRBV11-3 to TRBJ2-2, with TRBD2 matching 9 bases. Germline V gives CDR1 SGHNT, CDR2 YENEEA. The CDR3 covers 16 residues. Here the CDR3 reads CAGSFGSGGYTGELFF. CDR3 nucleotides: TGTGCCGGCAGCTTCGGTAGCGGGGGTTATACCGGGGAGCTGTTTTTT.

This clone was observed a handful of times. This chain joins TRBV18 and TRBJ1-1; D unclear. This CDR3 spans 14 amino acids. The germline gives CDR1 KGHSH, CDR2 LQKENI. V was pared by 2 bases and J by 1 base, with 8 bases between. The CDR3 coding sequence is TGTGCCAGCTCACCAGATGTGGAGAACACTGAAGCTTTCTTT. Translation: CASSPDVENTEAFF.

For the CDR3, the DNA is TGTGCCAGCAGTTCCGAGCGGGCGATTCAGCCCCAGCATTTT. Residues: CASSSERAIQPQHF. This sequence joins TRBV28 and TRBJ1-5; D remains ambiguous. V was shortened by 4 bases and J by 6 bases, with 13 bases between the two germline ends. Germline CDR1 is MDHEN and CDR2 is SYDVKM. The CDR3 is 14 residues long. Variable domain in full (rest from reference TRBV28 and TRBJ1-5): DVKVTQSSRYLVKRTGEKVFLECVQDMDHENMFWYRQDPGLGLRLIYFSYDVKMKEKGDIPEGYSVSREKKERFSLILESASTNQTSMYLCASSSERAIQPQHFGDGTRLSIL.

Turning to this clone: A junction boundary mismatches the germline segment, possibly from a read error. This rearrangement joins TRBV11-1 to TRBJ1-1; D unresolved. Germline CDR1 and CDR2: SGHAT and FQDESV (reference sequence). The CDR3 consists of 13 residues. CDR3 DNA sequence: TGTGCCAGCGGCTTACCCCTCGGCACTGAAGCTTTCTTT. It specifies CASGLPLGTEAFF.

This rearrangement joins TRBV6-5 to TRBJ1-4, with 8 bases fitting TRBD1. V lost 6 bases to trimming and J lost 7 bases; unmatched junction nucleotides: 7. Germline loops: CDR1 MNHEY, CDR2 SVGAGI. CDR3 length: 14 residues. The CDR3 spells CASRTGQESEKLFF. The CDR3 coding sequence is TGTGCCAGCAGGACGGGACAGGAAAGTGAAAAACTGTTTTTT.

As for this clone: An end of the junction does not agree with germline; a read error may underlie this. The chain carries TRBV11-3 and TRBJ2-5; D may be TRBD1 (6 bases). The CDR3 is made up of 15 amino acids. The germline V gene encodes CDR1 SGHNT and CDR2 YENEEA. This CDR3 reads CASSFKTGPEETLYF. CDR3 sequence (DNA): TGTGCCAGCAGCTTCAAGACAGGTCCCGAAGAGACCCTGTACTTC.

This clone was seen just once. The rearrangement links TRBV28 to TRBJ2-1, with 9 bases matching TRBD2. The CDR3 is made up of 18 amino acids. CDR1 and CDR2 from the germline V gene are MDHEN and SYDVKM. Trimming cost V 9 bases and J 8 bases; bases outside gene matches: 23. This chain's CDR3 is CASTLPSTGTSRMDEQFF. Here the CDR3 DNA reads TGTGCCAGTACTCTACCCTCTACCGGGACTAGCCGGATGGATGAGCAGTTCTTC.

The gene calls are TRBV7-8 and TRBJ2-5; 8 bases agree with TRBD2. The CDR3 runs to 17 residues. Trimming removed 5 bases from V and 2 bases from J; junction bases left unmatched: 13. The germline V gene has CDR1 SGHVS and CDR2 FQNEAQ. Here the CDR3 DNA reads TGTGCCAGCAGCCCTTTGACTAGCGAGATTTTTCAAGAGACCCAGTACTTC. This sequence encodes CASSPLTSEIFQETQYF.

The V gene is TRBV28, the J gene TRBJ1-1, with 9 bases fitting TRBD1. CDR3 length: 15 residues. Germline CDR1 MDHEN, CDR2 SYDVKM. The trim removed 4 bases at V and 1 base at J, leaving 4 bases unmatched. The CDR3 bases are TGTGCCAGCAGTTCACAGGGGGCGCCGAACACTGAAGCTTTCTTT. Amino acids: CASSSQGAPNTEAFF.

V usage is TRBV6-6 and J usage is TRBJ1-5; D is uncertain. CDR3 size: 14 residues. Germline V lookup: CDR1 MNHNY, CDR2 SVGAGI (reference sequence). Trimming took 6 bases from V and 0 from J, leaving 9 bases between them. CDR3 in DNA: TGTGCCAGCAGAACAAAAAATAGCAATCAGCCCCAGCATTTT. Protein sequence: CASRTKNSNQPQHF.

This sequence joins TRBV9 and TRBJ2-2; a possible D gene is TRBD2 (5 bases). Germline values: CDR1 SGDLS, CDR2 YYNGEE. CDR3 length equals 16 residues. Trimming stripped 1 base from V and 0 bases from J, with 10 bases between. The CDR3 bases are TGTGCCAGCAGCGTATTGGGGAGCGCGAACACCGGGGAGCTGTTTTTT. Residues: CASSVLGSANTGELFF.

This chain joins TRBV6-1 and TRBJ2-5; D is perhaps TRBD2 (5 bases). This CDR3 has 14 amino acids. The V end was cut by 2 bases, the J end by 4 bases, with 11 bases between. Looked up from germline, CDR1 is MNHNS and CDR2 is SASEGT. In DNA form, the CDR3 reads TGTGCCAGCAGTGAAATGAGGGCGGGAGAGACCCAGTACTTC. It specifies CASSEMRAGETQYF.

The CDR3 region is CASSLSGGSSYEQYF. For the CDR3, the DNA is TGTGCCAGCAGCTTAAGTGGCGGAAGCTCCTACGAGCAGTACTTC. The chain is built from TRBV7-9 and TRBJ2-7; D gene unclear. CDR3 length equals 15 residues. From germline, CDR1 is SEHNR and CDR2 FQNEAQ (reference sequence). Trimming removed 2 bases from V and 0 bases from J, with 11 bases in between.

This clone showed up just a few times. This chain links TRBV6-1 with TRBJ1-2, with 12 bases that match TRBD1. CDR1 is MNHNS and CDR2 is SASEGT in the germline V gene. V lost 1 base to trimming and J lost 7 bases; unmatched junction nucleotides: 4. CDR3 length equals 15 residues. The CDR3: CASSEVGTGGAGYTF. The CDR3 DNA follows: TGTGCCAGCAGTGAAGTCGGGACAGGGGGCGCTGGCTACACCTTC.